Listed below are T cell receptor beta chains from one sample, sequenced in a study of shared clonotypes between healthy human individuals. The protocol was immunoSEQ multiplex PCR, while the TCRdb copy is restricted to in-frame clones and leaves out a portion. Here the sample spans 2 million to 2.5 million clones, 85% to 95% being singletons. The sequencing sample was made of naive CD4+ T cells from PBMCs. These TCRs come from a man younger than 30 in good health. Some clones in this sample may be carry-over from other donors' samples. The CDR3 runs from the conserved cysteine through the conserved F or W. D genes are given only for firm matches. Only some rows state a clone size, as once, few, many or a class for expanded clones.

TRBJ2-6	TRBV5-5	-	-	CASSTGHGSGANVLTF	TGTGCCAGCAGCACCGGACACGGATCTGGGGCCAACGTCCTGACTTTC
TRBJ2-2	TRBV5-1	TRBD1	-	CASSSNPGQGATGELFF	TGCGCCAGCAGCTCGAATCCGGGACAGGGTGCCACCGGGGAGCTGTTTTTT
TRBJ2-7	TRBV6-1	-	-	CASTAPSYEQYF	TGTGCCAGTACGGCCCCCTCCTACGAGCAGTACTTC
TRBJ1-1	TRBV5-4	TRBD1	-	CASSFPRGRGTEAFF	TGTGCCAGCAGCTTTCCAAGGGGGCGCGGCACTGAAGCTTTCTTT
TRBJ2-7	TRBV28	-	-	CASSLALQKSSYEQYF	TGTGCCAGCAGTTTAGCTCTTCAGAAAAGCTCCTACGAGCAGTACTTC
TRBJ2-7	TRBV2	TRBD1	-	CATSDRGRSYEQYF	TGTGCCACCTCCGACAGGGGTCGATCCTACGAGCAGTACTTC
TRBJ1-2	TRBV5-1	TRBD1	once	CASSYGGSGTVRGYTF	TGCGCCAGCAGCTACGGAGGTTCGGGGACAGTTCGTGGCTACACCTTC
TRBJ2-7	TRBV7-8	TRBD1	-	CASSPQMGQAYEQYF	TGTGCCAGCAGCCCCCAAATGGGACAGGCCTACGAGCAGTACTTC
TRBJ2-1	TRBV6-4	TRBD2	-	CASSPLAGYYNEQFF	TGTGCCAGCAGTCCACTAGCGGGGTACTACAATGAGCAGTTCTTC
TRBJ1-3	TRBV28	-	-	CASSLWMIRGQGFSGNTIYF	TGTGCCAGCAGTTTATGGATGATCAGGGGCCAGGGGTTCTCTGGAAACACCATATATTTT
TRBJ2-1	TRBV9	-	-	CASSDSPMGGALYNEQFF	TGTGCCAGCAGCGATAGCCCCATGGGCGGGGCACTTTACAATGAGCAGTTCTTC
TRBJ2-5	TRBV29-1	-	-	CSVQRAGGETQYF	TGCAGCGTCCAGCGGGCGGGTGGGGAGACCCAGTACTTC
TRBJ1-5	TRBV19	-	-	CASSIAGLGYQPQHF	TGTGCCAGTAGTATCGCAGGCCTAGGCTATCAGCCCCAGCATTTT
TRBJ1-2	TRBV28	TRBD1	-	CASSRTGPNYGYTF	TGTGCCAGCAGCCGGACAGGGCCAAACTATGGCTACACCTTC
TRBJ2-1	TRBV7-2	-	-	CASSLQLVGASPQFF	TGTGCCAGCAGCTTACAACTAGTAGGTGCCTCCCCCCAGTTCTTC
TRBJ2-7	TRBV10-3	TRBD1	-	CAISGQGATWKDF	TGTGCCATCAGCGGACAGGGGGCAACGTGGAAGGACTTC